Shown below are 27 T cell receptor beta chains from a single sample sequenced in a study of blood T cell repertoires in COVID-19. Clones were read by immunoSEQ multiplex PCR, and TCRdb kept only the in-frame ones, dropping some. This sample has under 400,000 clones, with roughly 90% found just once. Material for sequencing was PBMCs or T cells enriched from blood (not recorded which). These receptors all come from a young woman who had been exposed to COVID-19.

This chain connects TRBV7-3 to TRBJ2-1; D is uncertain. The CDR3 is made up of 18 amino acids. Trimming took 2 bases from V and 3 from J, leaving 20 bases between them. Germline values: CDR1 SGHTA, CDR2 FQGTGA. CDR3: CASSLSSLSAAVYNEQFF. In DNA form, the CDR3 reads TGTGCCAGCAGCTTATCTTCGCTTTCGGCGGCGGTCTACAATGAGCAGTTCTTC.

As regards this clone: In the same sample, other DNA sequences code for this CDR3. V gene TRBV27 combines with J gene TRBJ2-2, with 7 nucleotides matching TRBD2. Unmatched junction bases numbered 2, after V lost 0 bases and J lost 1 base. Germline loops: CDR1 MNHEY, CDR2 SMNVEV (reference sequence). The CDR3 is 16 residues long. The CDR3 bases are TGTGCCAGCAGTTTATCGTCGGGGGGGAACACCGGGGAGCTGTTTTTT. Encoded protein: CASSLSSGGNTGELFF.

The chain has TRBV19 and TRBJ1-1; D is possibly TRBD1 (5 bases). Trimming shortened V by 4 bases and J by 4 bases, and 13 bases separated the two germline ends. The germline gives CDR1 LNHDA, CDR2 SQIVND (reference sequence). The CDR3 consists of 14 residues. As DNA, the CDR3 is TGTGCCAGTAGTACCGTCGGCGGGGCCACTGAAGCTTTCTTT. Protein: CASSTVGGATEAFF.

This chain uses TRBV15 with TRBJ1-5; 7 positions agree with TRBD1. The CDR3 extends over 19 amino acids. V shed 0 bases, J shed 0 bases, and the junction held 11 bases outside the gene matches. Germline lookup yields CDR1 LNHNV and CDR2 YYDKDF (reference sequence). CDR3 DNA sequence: TGTGCCACCAGCAGAGACTCGGGACAGACTCTGTATAGCAATCAGCCCCAGCATTTT. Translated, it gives CATSRDSGQTLYSNQPQHF.

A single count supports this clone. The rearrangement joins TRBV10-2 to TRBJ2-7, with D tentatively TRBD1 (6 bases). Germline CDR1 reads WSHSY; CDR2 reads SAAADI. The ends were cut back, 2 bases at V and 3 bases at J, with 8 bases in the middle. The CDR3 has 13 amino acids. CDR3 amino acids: CASSERQDYEQYF. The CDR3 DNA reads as TGCGCCAGCAGTGAGCGACAGGACTACGAGCAGTACTTC.

CDR3 sequence reads: CASSLLAGGTDTQYF. The CDR3 bases are TGCGCCAGCAGCTTGCTGGCAGGGGGGACAGATACGCAGTATTTT. The V call is TRBV5-1, the J call TRBJ2-3; D possibly corresponds to TRBD1 (7 bases). Per the germline V gene, CDR1 is SGHRS and CDR2 is YFSETQ. CDR3 size: 15 residues. Trimming removed 1 base at V and 3 bases at J, with 12 bases between.

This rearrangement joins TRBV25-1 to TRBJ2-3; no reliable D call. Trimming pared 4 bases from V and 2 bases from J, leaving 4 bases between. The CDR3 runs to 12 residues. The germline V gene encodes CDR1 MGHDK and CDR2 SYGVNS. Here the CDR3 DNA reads TGTGCCAGCAGTGGCTACACAGATACGCAGTATTTT. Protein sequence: CASSGYTDTQYF.

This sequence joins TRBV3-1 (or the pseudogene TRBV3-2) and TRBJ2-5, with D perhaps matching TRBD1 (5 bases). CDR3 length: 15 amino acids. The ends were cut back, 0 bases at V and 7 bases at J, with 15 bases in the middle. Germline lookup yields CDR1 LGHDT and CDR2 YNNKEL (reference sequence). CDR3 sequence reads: CASSQDLVRAGTQYF. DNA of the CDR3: TGTGCCAGCAGCCAAGATCTGGTCAGGGCTGGGACCCAGTACTTC.

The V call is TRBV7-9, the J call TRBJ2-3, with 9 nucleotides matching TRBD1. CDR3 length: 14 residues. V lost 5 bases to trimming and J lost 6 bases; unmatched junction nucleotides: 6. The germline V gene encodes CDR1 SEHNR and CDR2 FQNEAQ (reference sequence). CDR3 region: CASSPRGTGDTQYF. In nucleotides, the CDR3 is TGTGCCAGCAGCCCTCGAGGGACAGGGGATACGCAGTATTTT. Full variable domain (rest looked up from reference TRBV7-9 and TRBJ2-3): DTGVSQNPRHKITKRGQNVTFRCDPISEHNRLYWYRQTLGQGPEFLTYFQNEAQLEKSRLLSDRFSAERPKGSFSTLEIQRTEQGDSAMYLCASSPRGTGDTQYFGPGTRLTVL.

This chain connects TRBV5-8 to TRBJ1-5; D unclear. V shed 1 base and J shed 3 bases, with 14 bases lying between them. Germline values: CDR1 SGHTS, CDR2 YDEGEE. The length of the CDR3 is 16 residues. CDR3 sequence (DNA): TGTGCCAGCAGCTTGTTCCCGGCCAGGAACAATCAGCCCCAGCATTTT. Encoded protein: CASSLFPARNNQPQHF.

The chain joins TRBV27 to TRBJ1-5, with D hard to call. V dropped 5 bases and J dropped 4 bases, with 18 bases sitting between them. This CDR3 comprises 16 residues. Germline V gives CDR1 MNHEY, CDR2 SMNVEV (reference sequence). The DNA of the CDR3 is TGTGCCAGCAGTCCCTCCCCTCCGGGTCATAATCAGCCCCAGCATTTT. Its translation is CASSPSPPGHNQPQHF.

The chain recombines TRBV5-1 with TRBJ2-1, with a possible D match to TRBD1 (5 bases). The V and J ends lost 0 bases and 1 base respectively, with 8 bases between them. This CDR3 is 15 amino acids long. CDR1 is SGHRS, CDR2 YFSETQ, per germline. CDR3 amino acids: CASSLGKGSYNEQFF. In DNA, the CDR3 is TGCGCCAGCAGCTTGGGGAAGGGGTCCTACAATGAGCAGTTCTTC.

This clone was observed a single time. CDR3 sequence (DNA): TGTGCCAGCAGTTTCCGGACAGGGAGGCAAAAACTGTTTTTT. It specifies CASSFRTGRQKLFF. The rearrangement links TRBV28 to TRBJ1-4; 8 bases align to TRBD1. The germline gives CDR1 MDHEN, CDR2 SYDVKM. This CDR3 region has 14 residues. V shed 3 bases and J 9 bases; nucleotides not matched to a gene: 6.

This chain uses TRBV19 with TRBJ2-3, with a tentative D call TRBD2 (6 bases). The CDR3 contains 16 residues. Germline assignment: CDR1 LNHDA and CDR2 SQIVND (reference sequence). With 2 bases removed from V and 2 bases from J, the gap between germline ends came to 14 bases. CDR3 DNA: TGTGCCAGTAGTATAAGCGGAGCGGGTATCACAGATACGCAGTATTTT. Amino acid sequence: CASSISGAGITDTQYF.

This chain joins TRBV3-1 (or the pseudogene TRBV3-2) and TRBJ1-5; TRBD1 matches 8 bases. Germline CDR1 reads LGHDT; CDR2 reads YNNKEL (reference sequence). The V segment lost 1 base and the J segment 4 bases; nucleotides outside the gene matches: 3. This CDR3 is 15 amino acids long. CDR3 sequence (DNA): TGTGCCAGCAGCCAAGGGACAGGGCCAAATCAGCCCCAGCATTTT. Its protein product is CASSQGTGPNQPQHF.

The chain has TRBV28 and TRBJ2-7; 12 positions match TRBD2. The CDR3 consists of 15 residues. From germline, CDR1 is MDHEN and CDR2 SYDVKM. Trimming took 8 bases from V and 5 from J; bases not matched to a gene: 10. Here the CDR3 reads CASGELAGGRNEQYF. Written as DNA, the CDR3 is TGTGCCAGCGGAGAGCTAGCGGGAGGGCGGAACGAGCAGTACTTC.

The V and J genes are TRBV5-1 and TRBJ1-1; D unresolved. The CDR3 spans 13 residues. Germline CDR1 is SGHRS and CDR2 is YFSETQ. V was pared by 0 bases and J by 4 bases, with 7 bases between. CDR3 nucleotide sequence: TGCGCCAGCAGCTTGGAGAGAGGCACTGAAGCTTTCTTT. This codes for CASSLERGTEAFF.

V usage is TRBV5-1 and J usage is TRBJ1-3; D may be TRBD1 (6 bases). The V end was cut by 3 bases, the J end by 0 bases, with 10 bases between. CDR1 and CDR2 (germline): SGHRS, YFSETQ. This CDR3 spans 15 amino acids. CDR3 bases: TGCGCCAGCAGCTCTGACAGGAACTCTGGAAACACCATATATTTT. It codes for CASSSDRNSGNTIYF.

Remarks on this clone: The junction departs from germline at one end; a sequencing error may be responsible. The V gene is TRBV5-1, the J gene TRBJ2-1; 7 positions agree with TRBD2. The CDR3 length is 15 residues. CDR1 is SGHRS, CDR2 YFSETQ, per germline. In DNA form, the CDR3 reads TGCGCCAGCAGGTTGGGCCTAGCGGACAACAATGAGCAGTTCTTC. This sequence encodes CASRLGLADNNEQFF.

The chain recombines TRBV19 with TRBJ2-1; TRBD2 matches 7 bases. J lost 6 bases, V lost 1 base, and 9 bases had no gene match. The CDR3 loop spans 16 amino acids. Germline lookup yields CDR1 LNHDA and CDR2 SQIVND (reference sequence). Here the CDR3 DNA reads TGTGCCAGTAGTATAGGCCCCAGCGGGACCCCCAATGAGCAGTTCTTC. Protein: CASSIGPSGTPNEQFF.

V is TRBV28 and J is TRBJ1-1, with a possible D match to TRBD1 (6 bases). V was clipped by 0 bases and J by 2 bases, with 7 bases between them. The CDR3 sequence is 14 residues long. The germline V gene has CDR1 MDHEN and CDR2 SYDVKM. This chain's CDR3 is CASSLWDRNTEAFF. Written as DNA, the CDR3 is TGTGCCAGCAGTTTATGGGACAGAAACACTGAAGCTTTCTTT.

The CDR3 loop is CASSSLRDRGLAGANEKLFF. In DNA form, the CDR3 reads TGCGCCAGCAGCTCCCTCCGGGACAGGGGCTTGGCTGGGGCTAATGAAAAACTGTTTTTT. J is TRBJ1-4 and V is TRBV5-1; 10 bases line up with TRBD1. CDR1 and CDR2 from the germline V gene are SGHRS and YFSETQ. The CDR3 runs 20 residues. Trimming removed 3 bases from V and 3 bases from J; junction bases left unmatched: 17.

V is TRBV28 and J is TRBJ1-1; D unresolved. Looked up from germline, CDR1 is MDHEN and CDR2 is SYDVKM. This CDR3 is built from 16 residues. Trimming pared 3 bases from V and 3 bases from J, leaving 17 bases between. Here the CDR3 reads CASSFWTRSGDTEAFF. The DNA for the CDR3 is TGTGCCAGCAGTTTCTGGACTCGGAGCGGGGACACTGAAGCTTTCTTT.

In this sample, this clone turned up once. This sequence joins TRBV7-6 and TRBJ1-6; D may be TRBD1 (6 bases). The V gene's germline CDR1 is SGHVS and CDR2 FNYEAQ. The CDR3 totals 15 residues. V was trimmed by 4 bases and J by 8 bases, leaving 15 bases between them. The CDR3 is CASSSQQGNYSPLHF. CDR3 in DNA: TGTGCCAGCAGCTCCCAACAGGGAAATTATTCACCCCTCCACTTT.

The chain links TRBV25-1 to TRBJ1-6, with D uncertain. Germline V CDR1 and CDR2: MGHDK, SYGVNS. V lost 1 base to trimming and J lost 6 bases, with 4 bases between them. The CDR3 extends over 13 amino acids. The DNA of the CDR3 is TGTGCCAGCAGTGAATTTAGTAATTCACCCCTCCACTTT. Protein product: CASSEFSNSPLHF.

CDR3: CASSPTGGYNSPLHF. The CDR3 coding sequence is TGTGCCAGCAGCCCGACAGGAGGCTATAATTCACCCCTCCACTTT. The rearrangement uses TRBV7-3 and TRBJ1-6, with D possibly matching TRBD1 (6 bases). V gave up 5 bases and J gave up 3 bases, with 11 bases separating them. The germline CDR1 and CDR2 sequences are SGHTA and FQGTGA. This CDR3 is built from 15 residues.

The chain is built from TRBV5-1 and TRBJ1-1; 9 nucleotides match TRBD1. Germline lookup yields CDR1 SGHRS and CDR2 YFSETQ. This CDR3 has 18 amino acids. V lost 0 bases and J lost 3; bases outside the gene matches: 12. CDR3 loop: CASSLATGGARGDTEAFF. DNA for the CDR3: TGCGCCAGCAGCTTGGCCACAGGGGGCGCGCGGGGTGACACTGAAGCTTTCTTT.